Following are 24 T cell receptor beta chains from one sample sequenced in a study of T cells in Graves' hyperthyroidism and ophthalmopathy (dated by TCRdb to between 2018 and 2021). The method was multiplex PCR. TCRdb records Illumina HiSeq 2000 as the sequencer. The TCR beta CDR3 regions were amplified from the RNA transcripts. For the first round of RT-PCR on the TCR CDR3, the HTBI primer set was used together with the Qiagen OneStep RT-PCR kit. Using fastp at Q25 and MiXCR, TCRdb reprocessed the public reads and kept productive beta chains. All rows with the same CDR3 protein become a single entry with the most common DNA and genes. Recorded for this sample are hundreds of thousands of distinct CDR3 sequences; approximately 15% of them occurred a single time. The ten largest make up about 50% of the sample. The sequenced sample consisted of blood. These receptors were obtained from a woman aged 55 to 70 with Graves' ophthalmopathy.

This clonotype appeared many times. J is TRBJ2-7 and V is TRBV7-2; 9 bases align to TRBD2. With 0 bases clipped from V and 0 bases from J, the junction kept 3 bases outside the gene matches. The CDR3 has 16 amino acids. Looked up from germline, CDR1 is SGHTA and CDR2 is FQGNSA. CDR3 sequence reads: CASSLASTSGSYEQYF. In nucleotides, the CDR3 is TGTGCCAGCAGCTTAGCCTCGACTAGCGGCTCCTACGAGCAGTACTTC.

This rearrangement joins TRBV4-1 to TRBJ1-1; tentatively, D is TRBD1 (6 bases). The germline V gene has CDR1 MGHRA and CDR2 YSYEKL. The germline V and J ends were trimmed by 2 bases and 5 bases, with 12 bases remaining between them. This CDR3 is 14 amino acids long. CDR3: CASSQQGFSTEAFF. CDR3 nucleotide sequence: TGCGCCAGCAGCCAACAGGGGTTCAGTACTGAAGCTTTCTTT.

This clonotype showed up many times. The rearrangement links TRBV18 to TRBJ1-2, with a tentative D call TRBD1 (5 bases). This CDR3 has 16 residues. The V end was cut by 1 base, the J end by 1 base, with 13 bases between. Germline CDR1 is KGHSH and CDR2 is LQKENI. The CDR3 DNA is TGTGCCAGCTCACCACGAGTGACAGACTTTAACTATGGCTACACCTTC. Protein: CASSPRVTDFNYGYTF.

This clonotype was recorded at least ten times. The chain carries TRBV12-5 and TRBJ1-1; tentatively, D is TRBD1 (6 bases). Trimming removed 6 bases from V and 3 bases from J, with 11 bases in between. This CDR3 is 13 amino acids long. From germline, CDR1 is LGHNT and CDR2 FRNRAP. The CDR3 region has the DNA TGTGCTAGTGGCCCAAGGGGGGACACTGAAGCTTTCTTT. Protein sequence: CASGPRGDTEAFF.

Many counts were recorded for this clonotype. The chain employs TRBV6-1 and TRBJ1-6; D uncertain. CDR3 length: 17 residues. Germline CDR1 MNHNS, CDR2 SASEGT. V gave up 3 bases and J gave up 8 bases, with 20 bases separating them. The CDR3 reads CASSDPLGKGSYSPLHF. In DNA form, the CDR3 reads TGTGCCAGCAGTGACCCGTTGGGGAAAGGGAGCTATTCACCCCTCCACTTT.

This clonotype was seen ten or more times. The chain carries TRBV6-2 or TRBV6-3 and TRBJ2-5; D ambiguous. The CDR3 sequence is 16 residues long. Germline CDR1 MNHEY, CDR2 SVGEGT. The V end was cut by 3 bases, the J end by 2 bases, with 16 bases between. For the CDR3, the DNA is TGTGCCAGCAGTTATTGGCCCCCTAAATCGCAAGAGACCCAGTACTTC. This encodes CASSYWPPKSQETQYF.

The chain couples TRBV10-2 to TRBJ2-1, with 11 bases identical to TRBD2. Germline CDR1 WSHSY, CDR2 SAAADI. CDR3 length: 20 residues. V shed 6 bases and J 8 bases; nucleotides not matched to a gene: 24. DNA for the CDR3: TGCGCCAGCAGCCCTGGACTCCTTGATGCCACTAGCGGGAGTAGGGATGAGCAGTTCTTC. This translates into CASSPGLLDATSGSRDEQFF.

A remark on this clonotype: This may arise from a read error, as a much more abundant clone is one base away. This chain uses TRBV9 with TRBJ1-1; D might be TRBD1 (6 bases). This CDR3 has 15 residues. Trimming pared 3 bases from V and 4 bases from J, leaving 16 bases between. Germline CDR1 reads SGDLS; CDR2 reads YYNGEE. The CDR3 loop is CASSDRDTPATEAFF. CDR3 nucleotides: TGTGCCAGCAGCGACCGGGACACCCCGGCCACTGAAGCTTTCTTT.

The CDR3 DNA reads TGTGCCAGCAGTTTATACGCCACCCAGGAAGGGCAGTACTTC. It translates to CASSLYATQEGQYF. The chain has TRBV27 and TRBJ2-7; no reliable D call. Between the trimmed V and J ends, which lost 1 base and 9 bases, there was a span of 16 bases. CDR3 length: 14 amino acids. CDR1 and CDR2 from the germline V gene are MNHEY and SMNVEV (reference sequence).

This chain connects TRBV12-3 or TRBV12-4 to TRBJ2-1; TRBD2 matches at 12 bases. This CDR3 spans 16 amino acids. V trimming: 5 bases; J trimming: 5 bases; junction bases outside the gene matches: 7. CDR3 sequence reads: CASSPTSGRLDNEQFF. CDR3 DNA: TGTGCCAGCAGTCCGACTAGCGGGAGACTTGACAATGAGCAGTTCTTC.

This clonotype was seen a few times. This chain's CDR3 is CAGFGGGGYTF. Here the CDR3 DNA reads TGTGCCGGGTTCGGGGGTGGCGGCTACACCTTC. V usage is TRBV6-1 and J usage is TRBJ1-2, with a weak D call TRBD1 (5 bases). The germline CDR1 and CDR2 sequences are MNHNS and SASEGT. The CDR3 covers 11 residues. V lost 11 bases and J lost 8, with 15 bases in between.

The CDR3 region has the DNA TGTGCCAGCAGTGACCGGGGACAGGCGGTAGAGCAGTACTTC. Translating gives CASSDRGQAVEQYF. The J gene is TRBJ2-7, the V gene TRBV12-3 or TRBV12-4; 8 bases map to TRBD1. The CDR3 has 14 residues. V shed 5 bases, J shed 7 bases, and the junction held 10 bases outside the gene matches.

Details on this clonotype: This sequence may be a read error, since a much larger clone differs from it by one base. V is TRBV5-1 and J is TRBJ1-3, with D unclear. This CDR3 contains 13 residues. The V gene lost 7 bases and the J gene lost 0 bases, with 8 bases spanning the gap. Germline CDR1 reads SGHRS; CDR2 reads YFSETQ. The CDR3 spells CASGGGSGNTIYF. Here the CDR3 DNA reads TGCGCCAGCGGCGGCGGCTCTGGAAACACCATATATTTT. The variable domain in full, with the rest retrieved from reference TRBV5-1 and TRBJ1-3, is KAGVTQTPRYLIKTRGQQVTLSCSPISGHRSVSWYQQTPGQGLQFLFEYFSETQRNKGNFPGRFSGRQFSNSRSEMNVSTLELGDSALYLCASGGGSGNTIYFGEGSWLTVV.

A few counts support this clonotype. In nucleotides, the CDR3 is TGTGCCAGCAGCGTAGATCCCATTGGAAACACCATATATTTT. Translation: CASSVDPIGNTIYF. The V call is TRBV9, the J call TRBJ1-3; no definite D call. The V gene's germline CDR1 is SGDLS and CDR2 YYNGEE. The CDR3 extends over 14 amino acids. V lost 0 bases and J lost 3, with 7 bases in between.

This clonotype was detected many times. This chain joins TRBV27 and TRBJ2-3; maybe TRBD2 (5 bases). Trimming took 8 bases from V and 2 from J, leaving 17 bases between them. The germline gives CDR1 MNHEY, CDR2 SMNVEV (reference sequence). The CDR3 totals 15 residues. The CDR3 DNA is TGTGCCAGCTCCTCACCCAGCGGAACCACAGATACGCAGTATTTT. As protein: CASSSPSGTTDTQYF.

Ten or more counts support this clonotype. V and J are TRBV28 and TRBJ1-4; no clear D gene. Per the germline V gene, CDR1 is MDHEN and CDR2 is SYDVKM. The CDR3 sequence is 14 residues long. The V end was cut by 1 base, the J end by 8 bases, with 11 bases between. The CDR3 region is CASSLSGDWEKLFF. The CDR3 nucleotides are TGTGCCAGCAGTTTATCTGGGGATTGGGAAAAACTGTTTTTT.

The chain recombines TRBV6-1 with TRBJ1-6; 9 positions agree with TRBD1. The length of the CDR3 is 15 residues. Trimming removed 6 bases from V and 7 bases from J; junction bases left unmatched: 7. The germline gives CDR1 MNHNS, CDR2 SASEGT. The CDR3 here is CASRLRDRANSPLHF. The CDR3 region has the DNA TGTGCCAGCAGACTCCGGGACAGGGCCAATTCACCCCTCCACTTT.

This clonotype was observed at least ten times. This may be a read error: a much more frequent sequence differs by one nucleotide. Written as DNA, the CDR3 is TGTGCCAGCAGCTTACACATGAACACTGAAGCTTTCTTT. Its translation is CASSLHMNTEAFF. The rearrangement links TRBV11-2 to TRBJ1-1; D not certain. V lost 2 bases, J lost 0 bases, and 4 bases lay in between. Germline loops: CDR1 SGHAT, CDR2 FQNNGV. This CDR3 region has 13 residues.

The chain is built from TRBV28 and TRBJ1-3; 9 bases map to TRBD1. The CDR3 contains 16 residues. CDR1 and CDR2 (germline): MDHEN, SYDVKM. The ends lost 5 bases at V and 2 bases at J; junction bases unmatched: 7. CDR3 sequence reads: CASSKDRGEAGNTIYF. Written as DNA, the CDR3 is TGTGCCAGCAGTAAGGACAGGGGAGAGGCTGGAAACACCATATATTTT.

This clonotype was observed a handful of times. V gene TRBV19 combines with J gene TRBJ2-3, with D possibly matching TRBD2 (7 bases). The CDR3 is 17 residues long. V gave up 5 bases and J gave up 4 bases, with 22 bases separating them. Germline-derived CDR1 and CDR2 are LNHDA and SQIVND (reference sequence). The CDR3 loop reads CASSPPRGGGASDTQYF. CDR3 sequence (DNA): TGTGCCAGTAGTCCCCCACGAGGAGGGGGGGCGTCAGATACGCAGTATTTT. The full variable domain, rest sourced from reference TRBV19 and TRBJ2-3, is DGGITQSPKYLFRKEGQNVTLSCEQNLNHDAMYWYRQDPGQGLRLIYYSQIVNDFQKGDIAEGYSVSREKKESFPLTVTSAQKNPTAFYLCASSPPRGGGASDTQYFGPGTRLTVL.

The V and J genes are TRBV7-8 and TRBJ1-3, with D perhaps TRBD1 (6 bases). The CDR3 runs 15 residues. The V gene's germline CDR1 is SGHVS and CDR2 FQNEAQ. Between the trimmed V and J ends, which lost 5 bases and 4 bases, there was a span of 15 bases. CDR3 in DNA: TGTGCCAGCAGCCCCGGGGGGCAGTCGGGAAACACCATATATTTT. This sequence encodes CASSPGGQSGNTIYF.

Written as DNA, the CDR3 is TGCAGTGCTAGAGGCCCGACCCCTTACGAGCAGTACTTC. Translating it yields CSARGPTPYEQYF. The chain carries TRBV20-1 and TRBJ2-7, with D unclear. Trimming stripped 1 base from V and 4 bases from J, with 11 bases between. CDR1 and CDR2 from the germline V gene are DFQATT and SNEGSKA (reference sequence). The CDR3 spans 13 residues.

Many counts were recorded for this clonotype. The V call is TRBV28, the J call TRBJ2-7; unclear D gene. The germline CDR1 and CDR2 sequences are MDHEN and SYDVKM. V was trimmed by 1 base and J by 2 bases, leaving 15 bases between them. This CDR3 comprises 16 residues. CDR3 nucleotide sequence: TGTGCCAGCAGTTTATTACTCAGAGGTAGAGCCTACGAGCAGTACTTC. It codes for CASSLLLRGRAYEQYF.

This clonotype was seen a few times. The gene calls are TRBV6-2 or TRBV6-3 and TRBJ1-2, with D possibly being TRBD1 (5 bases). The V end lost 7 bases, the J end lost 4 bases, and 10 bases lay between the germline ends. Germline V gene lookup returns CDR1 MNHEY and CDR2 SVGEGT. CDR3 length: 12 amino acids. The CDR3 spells CASMERGYGYTF. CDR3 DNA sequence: TGTGCCAGCATGGAAAGGGGCTATGGCTACACCTTC.